Sequencing of this TCR beta chain was carried out in a study of T-cell memory formation after mild COVID-19. Study-level background: For the most part, TCR clusters were specific to one donor. General study findings and limits: Clones which contracted sat mainly in CM and EM if CD4+, and in EMRA if CD8+. Nothing showed for sure that second-wave clones peaking on day 37 were SARS-CoV-2 specific.

TCRdb re-analysed the 5' RACE reads in MiXCR, keeping a single row per CDR3 protein. The sample holds roughly 580,000 distinct CDR3 sequences, about a sixth seen once. The V gene lost 5 bases and the J gene lost 1 base, with 20 bases spanning the gap. Germline lookup yields CDR1 SGHVS and CDR2 FQNEAQ. The CDR3 loop spans 17 amino acids. This clonotype was observed a few times. Antigen specificity is unknown. The rearrangement links TRBV7-8 to TRBJ2-5; perhaps D is TRBD1 or TRBD2 (5 bases each). The TCR sequence derives from an adult woman who had mild COVID-19 (a few samples of this study predate the infection). Cell type and time point are not known. The sample consisted of PBMCs or a T cell subset sorted from them (not recorded which). CDR3 sequence reads: CASSDDRDGNLQETQYF. CDR3 bases: TGTGCCAGCAGCGACGACCGGGACGGTAATCTCCAAGAGACCCAGTACTTC.